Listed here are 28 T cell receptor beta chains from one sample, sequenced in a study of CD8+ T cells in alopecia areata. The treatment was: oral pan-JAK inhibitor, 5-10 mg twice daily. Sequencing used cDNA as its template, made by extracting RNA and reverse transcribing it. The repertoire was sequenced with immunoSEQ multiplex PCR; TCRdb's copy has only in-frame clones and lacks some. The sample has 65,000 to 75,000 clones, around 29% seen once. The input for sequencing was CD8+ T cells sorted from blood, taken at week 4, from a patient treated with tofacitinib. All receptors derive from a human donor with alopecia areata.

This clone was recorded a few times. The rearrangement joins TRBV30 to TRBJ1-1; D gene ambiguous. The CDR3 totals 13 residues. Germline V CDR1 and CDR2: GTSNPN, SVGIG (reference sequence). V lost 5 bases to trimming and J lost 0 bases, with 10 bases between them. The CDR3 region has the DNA TGTGCCTGGGGACCGATCATGAACACTGAAGCTTTCTTT. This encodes CAWGPIMNTEAFF.

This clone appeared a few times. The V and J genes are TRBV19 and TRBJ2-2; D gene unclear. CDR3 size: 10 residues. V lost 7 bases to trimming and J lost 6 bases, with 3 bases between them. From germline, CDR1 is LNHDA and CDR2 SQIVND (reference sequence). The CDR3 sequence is CASMAGELFF. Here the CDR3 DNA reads TGTGCCAGTATGGCCGGGGAGCTGTTTTTT.

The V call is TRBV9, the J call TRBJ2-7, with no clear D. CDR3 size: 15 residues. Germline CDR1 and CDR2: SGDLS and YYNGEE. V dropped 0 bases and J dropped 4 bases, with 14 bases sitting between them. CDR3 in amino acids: CASSVASALDYEQYF. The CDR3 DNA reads TGTGCCAGCAGCGTAGCCTCTGCGTTGGATTACGAGCAGTACTTC.

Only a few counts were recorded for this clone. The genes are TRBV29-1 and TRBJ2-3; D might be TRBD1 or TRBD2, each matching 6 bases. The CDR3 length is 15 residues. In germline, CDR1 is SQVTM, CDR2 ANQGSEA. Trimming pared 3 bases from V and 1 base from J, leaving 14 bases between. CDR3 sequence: CSVDAGGFGTDTQYF. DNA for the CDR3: TGCAGCGTTGACGCCGGGGGCTTTGGCACAGATACGCAGTATTTT.

In DNA form, the CDR3 reads TGCGCCAGCAGACCACCGGGACAGGGATACACTGAAGCTTTCTTT. The encoded protein is CASRPPGQGYTEAFF. The chain is built from TRBV5-1 and TRBJ1-1, with 9 bases that match TRBD1. The CDR3 is 15 residues long. CDR1 SGHRS and CDR2 YFSETQ come from the germline V gene. V lost 5 bases to trimming and J lost 3 bases; unmatched junction nucleotides: 8.

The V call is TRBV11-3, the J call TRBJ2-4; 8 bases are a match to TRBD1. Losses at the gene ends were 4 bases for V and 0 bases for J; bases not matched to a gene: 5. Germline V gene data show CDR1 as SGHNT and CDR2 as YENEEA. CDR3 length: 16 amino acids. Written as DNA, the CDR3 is TGTGCCAGCAGCTCGGACAGGGTCATAGCCAAAAACATTCAGTACTTC. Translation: CASSSDRVIAKNIQYF.

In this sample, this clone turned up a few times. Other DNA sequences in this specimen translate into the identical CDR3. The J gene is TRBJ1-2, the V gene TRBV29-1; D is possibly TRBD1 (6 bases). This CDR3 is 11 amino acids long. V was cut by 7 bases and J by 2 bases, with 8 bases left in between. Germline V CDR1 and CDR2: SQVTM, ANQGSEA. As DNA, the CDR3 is TGCAGCGCCGGACAGAACTATGGCTACACCTTC. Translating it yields CSAGQNYGYTF.

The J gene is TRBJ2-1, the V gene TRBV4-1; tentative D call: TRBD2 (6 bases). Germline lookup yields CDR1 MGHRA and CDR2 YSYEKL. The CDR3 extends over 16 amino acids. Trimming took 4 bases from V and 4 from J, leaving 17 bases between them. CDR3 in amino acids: CASSPRVGGEYNEQFF. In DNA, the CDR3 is TGCGCCAGCAGCCCAAGGGTCGGGGGAGAATACAATGAGCAGTTCTTC.

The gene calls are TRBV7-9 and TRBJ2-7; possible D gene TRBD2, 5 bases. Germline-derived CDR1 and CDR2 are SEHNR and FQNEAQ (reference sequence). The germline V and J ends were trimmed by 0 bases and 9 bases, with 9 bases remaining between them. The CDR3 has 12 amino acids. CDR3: CASSLAREGQYF. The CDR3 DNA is TGTGCCAGCAGCTTAGCTCGCGAGGGGCAGTACTTC.

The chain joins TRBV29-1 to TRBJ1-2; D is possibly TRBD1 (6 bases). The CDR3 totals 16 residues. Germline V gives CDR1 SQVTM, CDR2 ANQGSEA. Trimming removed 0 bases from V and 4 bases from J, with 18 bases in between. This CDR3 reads CSVEDLGQGNSYGYTF. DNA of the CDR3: TGCAGCGTTGAAGATCTGGGGCAGGGGAACAGCTATGGCTACACCTTC.

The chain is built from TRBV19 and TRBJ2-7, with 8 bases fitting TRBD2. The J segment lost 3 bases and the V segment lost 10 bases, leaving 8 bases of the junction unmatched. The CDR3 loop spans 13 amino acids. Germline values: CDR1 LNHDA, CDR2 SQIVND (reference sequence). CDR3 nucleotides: TGTGCCACCCAACCAGCGGGAGACTACGAGCAGTACTTC. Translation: CATQPAGDYEQYF.

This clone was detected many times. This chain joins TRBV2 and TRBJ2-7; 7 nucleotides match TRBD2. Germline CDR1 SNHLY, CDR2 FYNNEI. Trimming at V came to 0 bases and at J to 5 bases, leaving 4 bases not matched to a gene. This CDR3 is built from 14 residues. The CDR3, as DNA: TGTGCCAGCAGTGAAGCGCGGGAGTTTGACGAGCAGTACTTC. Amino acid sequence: CASSEAREFDEQYF. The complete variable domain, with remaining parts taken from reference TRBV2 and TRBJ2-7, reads EPEVTQTPSHQVTQMGQEVILRCVPISNHLYFYWYRQILGQKVEFLVSFYNNEISEKSEIFDDQFSVERPDGSNFTLKIRSTKLEDSAMYFCASSEAREFDEQYFGPGTRLTVT.

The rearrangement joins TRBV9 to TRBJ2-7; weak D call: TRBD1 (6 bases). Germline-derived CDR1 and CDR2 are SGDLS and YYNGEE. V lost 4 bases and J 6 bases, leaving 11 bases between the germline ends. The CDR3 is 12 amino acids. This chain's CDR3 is CASSTRGGEQYF. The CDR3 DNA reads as TGTGCCAGCAGCACCAGGGGTGGCGAGCAGTACTTC.

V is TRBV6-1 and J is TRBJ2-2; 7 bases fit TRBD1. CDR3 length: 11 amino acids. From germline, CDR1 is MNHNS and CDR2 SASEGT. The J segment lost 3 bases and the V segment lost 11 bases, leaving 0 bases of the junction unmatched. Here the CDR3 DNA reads TGTGCCCAGGGGGACACCGGGGAGCTGTTTTTT. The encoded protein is CAQGDTGELFF.

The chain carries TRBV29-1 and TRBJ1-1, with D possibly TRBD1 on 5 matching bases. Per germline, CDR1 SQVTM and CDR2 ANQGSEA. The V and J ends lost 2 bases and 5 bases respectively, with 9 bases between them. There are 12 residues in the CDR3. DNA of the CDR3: TGCAGCGTTGAACAGGGTTGGACTGAAGCTTTCTTT. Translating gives CSVEQGWTEAFF.

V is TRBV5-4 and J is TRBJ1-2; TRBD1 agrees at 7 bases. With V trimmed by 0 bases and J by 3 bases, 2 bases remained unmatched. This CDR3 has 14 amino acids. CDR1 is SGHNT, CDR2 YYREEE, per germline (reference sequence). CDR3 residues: CASSLGQGDYGYTF. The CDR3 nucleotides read TGTGCCAGCAGCTTGGGACAGGGAGACTATGGCTACACCTTC.

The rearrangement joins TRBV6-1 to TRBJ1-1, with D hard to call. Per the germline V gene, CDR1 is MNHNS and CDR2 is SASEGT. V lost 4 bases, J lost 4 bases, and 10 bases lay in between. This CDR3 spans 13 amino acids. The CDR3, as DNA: TGTGCCAGCAGTGGGGCGCTGGTCACTGAAGCTTTCTTT. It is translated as CASSGALVTEAFF.

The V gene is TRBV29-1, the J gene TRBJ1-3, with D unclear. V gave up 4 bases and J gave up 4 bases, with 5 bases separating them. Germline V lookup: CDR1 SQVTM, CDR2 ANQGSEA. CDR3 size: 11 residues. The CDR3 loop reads CSVVTGNTIYF. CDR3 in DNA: TGCAGCGTTGTGACCGGAAACACCATATATTTT.

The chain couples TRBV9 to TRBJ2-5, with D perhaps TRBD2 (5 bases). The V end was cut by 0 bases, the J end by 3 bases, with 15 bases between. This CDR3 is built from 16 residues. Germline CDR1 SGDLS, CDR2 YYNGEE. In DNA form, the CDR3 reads TGTGCCAGCAGCGTAGCTACGGGAACGTATGAAGAGACCCAGTACTTC. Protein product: CASSVATGTYEETQYF.

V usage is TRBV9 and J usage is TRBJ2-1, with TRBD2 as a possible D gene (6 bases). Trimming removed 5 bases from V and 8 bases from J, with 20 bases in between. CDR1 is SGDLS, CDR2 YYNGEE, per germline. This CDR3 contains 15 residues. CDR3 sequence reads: CASRAGGRHGDEQFF. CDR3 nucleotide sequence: TGTGCCAGCAGGGCCGGAGGGAGACACGGTGATGAGCAGTTCTTC.

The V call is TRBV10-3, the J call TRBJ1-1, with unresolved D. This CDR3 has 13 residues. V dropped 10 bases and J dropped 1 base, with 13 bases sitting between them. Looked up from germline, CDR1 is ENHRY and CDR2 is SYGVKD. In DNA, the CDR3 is TGTGCCAGCAGCCATACAGAGAACACTGAAGCTTTCTTT. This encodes CASSHTENTEAFF.

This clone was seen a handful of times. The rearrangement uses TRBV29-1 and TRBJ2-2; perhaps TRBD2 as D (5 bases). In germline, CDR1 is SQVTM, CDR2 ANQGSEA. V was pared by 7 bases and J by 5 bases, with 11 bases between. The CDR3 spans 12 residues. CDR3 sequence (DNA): TGCAGCGCCTTCGGCGGGACCGGGGAGCTGTTTTTT. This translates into CSAFGGTGELFF.

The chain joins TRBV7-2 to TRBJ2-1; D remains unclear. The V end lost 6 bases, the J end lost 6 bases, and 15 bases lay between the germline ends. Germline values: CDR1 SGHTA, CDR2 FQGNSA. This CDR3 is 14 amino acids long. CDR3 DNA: TGTGCCAGCAGGGATACGGGTCTACCCAATGAGCAGTTCTTC. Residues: CASRDTGLPNEQFF. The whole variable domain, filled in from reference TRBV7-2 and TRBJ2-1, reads GAGVSQSPSNKVTEKGKDVELRCDPISGHTALYWYRQSLGQGLEFLIYFQGNSAPDKSGLPSDRFSAERTGGSVSTLTIQRTQQEDSAVYLCASRDTGLPNEQFFGPGTRLTVL.

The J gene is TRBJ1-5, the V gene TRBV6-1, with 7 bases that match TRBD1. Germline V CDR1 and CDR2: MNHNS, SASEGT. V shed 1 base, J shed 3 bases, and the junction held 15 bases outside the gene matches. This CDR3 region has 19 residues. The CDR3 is CASSEERGQPFISNQPQHF. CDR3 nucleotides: TGTGCCAGCAGTGAAGAAAGGGGACAGCCCTTCATTTCCAATCAGCCCCAGCATTTT.

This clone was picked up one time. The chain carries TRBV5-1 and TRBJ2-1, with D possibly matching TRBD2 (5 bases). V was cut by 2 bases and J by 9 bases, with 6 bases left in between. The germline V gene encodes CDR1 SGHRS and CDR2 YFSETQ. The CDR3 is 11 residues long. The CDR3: CASSFSVEQFF. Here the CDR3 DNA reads TGCGCCAGCAGCTTTAGCGTTGAGCAGTTCTTC.

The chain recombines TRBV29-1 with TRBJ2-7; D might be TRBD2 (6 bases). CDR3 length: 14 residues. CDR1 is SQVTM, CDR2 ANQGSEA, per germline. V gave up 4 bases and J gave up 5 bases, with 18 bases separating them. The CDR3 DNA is TGCAGCGTTGCGGCTCTAAGAGGGGAGGACGAGCAGTACTTC. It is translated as CSVAALRGEDEQYF.

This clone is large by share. CDR3 protein: CAWSVRGQGGDTQYF. The CDR3 DNA reads as TGTGCCTGGAGTGTACGAGGACAGGGAGGGGATACGCAGTATTTT. This rearrangement joins TRBV30 to TRBJ2-3; tentatively, D is TRBD1 (8 bases). The V and J ends lost 0 bases and 6 bases respectively, with 16 bases between them. The germline V gene has CDR1 GTSNPN and CDR2 SVGIG (reference sequence). There are 15 residues in the CDR3. Complete variable domain (other parts from reference TRBV30 and TRBJ2-3): SQTIHQWPATLVQPVGSPLSLECTVEGTSNPNLYWYRQAAGRGLQLLFYSVGIGQISSEVPQNLSASRPQDRQFILSSKKLLLSDSGFYLCAWSVRGQGGDTQYFGPGTRLTVL.

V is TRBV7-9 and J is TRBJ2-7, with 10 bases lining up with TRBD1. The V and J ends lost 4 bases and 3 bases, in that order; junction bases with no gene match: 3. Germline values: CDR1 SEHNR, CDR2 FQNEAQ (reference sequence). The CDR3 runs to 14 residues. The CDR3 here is CASSSRDRGYEQYF. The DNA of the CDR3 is TGTGCCAGCAGCTCCCGGGACAGGGGCTACGAGCAGTACTTC. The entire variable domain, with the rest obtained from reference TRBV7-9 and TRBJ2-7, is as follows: DTGVSQNPRHKITKRGQNVTFRCDPISEHNRLYWYRQTLGQGPEFLTYFQNEAQLEKSRLLSDRFSAERPKGSFSTLEIQRTEQGDSAMYLCASSSRDRGYEQYFGPGTRLTVT.